One and the same sample provided the 20 T cell receptor beta chains below, sequenced in a study of shared clonotypes between healthy human individuals. Only in-frame clones appear in the TCRdb table, and some are missing; sequencing was by immunoSEQ multiplex PCR. The table includes roughly 1.4 million clones, approximately 98.5% detected once. Specimen: naive CD4+ T cells sorted from blood. Sample subset: CD45RA+ positively selected. These receptors were obtained from a man under 40 in good health.

CDR3: CASSLRDGSSEQFF. The CDR3 DNA is TGTGCCAGCAGCTTAAGAGACGGGAGTAGTGAGCAGTTCTTC. The gene calls are TRBV7-3 and TRBJ2-1; tentatively, D is TRBD2 (6 bases). V dropped 1 base and J dropped 9 bases, with 13 bases sitting between them. Germline V CDR1 and CDR2: SGHTA, FQGTGA. The CDR3 covers 14 residues.

The chain joins TRBV4-3 to TRBJ2-2; 9 bases map to TRBD1. This CDR3 spans 17 amino acids. Germline lookup yields CDR1 LGHNA and CDR2 YSLEER. The junction had 6 bases not matched to a gene; V was cut back by 3 bases and J by 1 base. CDR3 nucleotide sequence: TGCGCCAGCAGCCATCGCCCGGGACAGGGGAACACCGGGGAGCTGTTTTTT. This translates into CASSHRPGQGNTGELFF.

The chain joins TRBV19 to TRBJ2-5, with no clear D. Germline lookup yields CDR1 LNHDA and CDR2 SQIVND (reference sequence). This CDR3 contains 15 residues. Trimming removed 1 base from V and 2 bases from J, with 11 bases in between. CDR3 loop: CASSIVPSPQETQYF. CDR3 nucleotide sequence: TGTGCCAGTAGTATAGTCCCGAGCCCGCAAGAGACCCAGTACTTC.

A word on this clone: Distinct nucleotide sequences in the sample also encode this CDR3. The rearrangement joins TRBV5-1 to TRBJ2-7; 7 nucleotides match TRBD1. The J segment lost 4 bases and the V segment lost 0 bases, leaving 4 bases of the junction unmatched. This CDR3 region has 14 residues. Germline V gene lookup returns CDR1 SGHRS and CDR2 YFSETQ. The DNA for the CDR3 is TGCGCCAGCAGCTTGGACAGGGGTCGGTACGAGCAGTACTTC. It specifies CASSLDRGRYEQYF.

The V call is TRBV9, the J call TRBJ2-1; 10 bases are a match to TRBD2. J lost 7 bases, V lost 0 bases, and 7 bases had no gene match. This CDR3 comprises 16 residues. Germline CDR1 is SGDLS and CDR2 is YYNGEE. CDR3 amino acids: CASSVGSSGSWNEQFF. The DNA of the CDR3 is TGTGCCAGCAGCGTAGGGTCTAGCGGGAGTTGGAATGAGCAGTTCTTC.

The chain recombines TRBV9 with TRBJ1-2; 8 nucleotides align to TRBD1. The CDR3 totals 13 residues. The J segment lost 8 bases and the V segment lost 2 bases, leaving 5 bases of the junction unmatched. CDR1 SGDLS and CDR2 YYNGEE come from the germline V gene. The CDR3 coding sequence is TGTGCCAGCAGCGTCACAGGGGGGTCCGGCTACACCTTC. Translation gives CASSVTGGSGYTF.

This chain links TRBV18 with TRBJ2-1, with a tentative D call TRBD2 (5 bases). Trimming removed 2 bases from V and 5 bases from J, with 10 bases in between. The germline V gene encodes CDR1 KGHSH and CDR2 LQKENI. The CDR3 covers 14 residues. DNA for the CDR3: TGTGCCAGCTCACCAACTAGTTTAAACAATGAGCAGTTCTTC. Protein: CASSPTSLNNEQFF.

This clone was observed once. The V and J genes are TRBV5-4 and TRBJ2-4, with 7 bases lining up with TRBD1. Trimming removed 1 base from V and 3 bases from J; junction bases left unmatched: 4. The V gene's germline CDR1 is SGHNT and CDR2 YYREEE (reference sequence). The CDR3 totals 15 residues. CDR3: CASSLRQGGKNIQYF. The DNA for the CDR3 is TGTGCCAGCAGCTTGAGACAGGGTGGCAAAAACATTCAGTACTTC.

The gene calls are TRBV7-9 and TRBJ2-7, with D unresolved. Trimming left V 5 bases short and J 5 bases short, with 16 bases between. Germline assignment: CDR1 SEHNR and CDR2 FQNEAQ (reference sequence). This CDR3 contains 14 residues. CDR3 DNA sequence: TGTGCCAGCAGCCCAATTGGCAACCCCAACGAGCAGTACTTC. It specifies CASSPIGNPNEQYF.

This clone was recorded once. V usage is TRBV5-5 and J usage is TRBJ2-7; 7 bases line up with TRBD2. This CDR3 spans 15 amino acids. Trimming at V came to 3 bases and at J to 0 bases, leaving 6 bases not matched to a gene. Germline V lookup: CDR1 SGHKS, CDR2 YYEKEE (reference sequence). The chain's CDR3 is CASSSRAGPSYEQYF. CDR3 sequence (DNA): TGTGCCAGCAGCTCTCGAGCGGGGCCCTCCTACGAGCAGTACTTC.

This sequence joins TRBV5-4 and TRBJ1-1; D is unclear. This CDR3 comprises 17 residues. V lost 0 bases and J 6 bases, leaving 21 bases between the germline ends. CDR1 and CDR2 (germline): SGHNT, YYREEE (reference sequence). The CDR3 protein is CASSLDAMVPVKSEAFF. In DNA, the CDR3 is TGTGCCAGCAGCTTGGACGCGATGGTGCCCGTGAAGTCTGAAGCTTTCTTT.

The chain combines TRBV19 with TRBJ2-1; D is possibly TRBD1 or TRBD2 (5 bases each). Germline V gives CDR1 LNHDA, CDR2 SQIVND (reference sequence). V was clipped by 3 bases and J by 9 bases, with 18 bases between them. The CDR3 totals 15 residues. The CDR3 bases are TGTGCCAGTAGTATCCACCGAGGGGTGCCGGGTGAGCAGTTCTTC. This codes for CASSIHRGVPGEQFF.

In this sample, this clone turned up once. The same CDR3 also results from other DNA sequences found in this sample. Here the CDR3 reads CASSAQSLSYEQYF. The DNA for the CDR3 is TGTGCCAGCAGCGCGCAGTCTCTCTCCTACGAGCAGTACTTC. The chain combines TRBV7-9 with TRBJ2-7; D uncertain. V gave up 5 bases and J gave up 0 bases, with 11 bases separating them. CDR3 length equals 14 residues. Germline CDR1 is SEHNR and CDR2 is FQNEAQ (reference sequence).

About this clone: Other DNA sequences in this sample translate to the same CDR3. The chain carries TRBV9 and TRBJ2-1; TRBD1 might be the D (6 bases). Germline V lookup: CDR1 SGDLS, CDR2 YYNGEE. The CDR3 spans 15 residues. V gave up 0 bases and J gave up 7 bases, with 14 bases separating them. CDR3 protein: CASSVVGTGYNEQFF. CDR3 DNA: TGTGCCAGCAGCGTAGTCGGCACAGGGTATAATGAGCAGTTCTTC.

The chain employs TRBV5-8 and TRBJ1-2; D unresolved. V was trimmed by 1 base and J by 4 bases, leaving 11 bases between them. CDR1 is SGHTS and CDR2 is YDEGEE in the germline V gene. The CDR3 has 14 residues. The CDR3 spells CASSLFRATYGYTF. CDR3 in DNA: TGTGCCAGCAGCTTGTTTAGGGCAACCTATGGCTACACCTTC.

The chain recombines TRBV28 with TRBJ1-5; maybe TRBD1 (5 bases). V shed 1 base and J shed 4 bases, with 8 bases lying between them. This CDR3 contains 14 residues. Germline CDR1 and CDR2: MDHEN and SYDVKM. CDR3 loop: CASSLFGANQPQHF. CDR3 DNA: TGTGCCAGCAGTTTATTCGGGGCTAATCAGCCCCAGCATTTT.

The V call is TRBV15, the J call TRBJ2-3, with D hard to call. Trimming pared 8 bases from V and 2 bases from J, leaving 11 bases between. This CDR3 spans 13 amino acids. Germline-derived CDR1 and CDR2 are LNHNV and YYDKDF (reference sequence). DNA for the CDR3: TGTGCCACCTCCTTAGAGGTCACAGATACGCAGTATTTT. It translates to CATSLEVTDTQYF.

The chain joins TRBV19 to TRBJ1-5; TRBD1 might be the D (5 bases). The V gene's germline CDR1 is LNHDA and CDR2 SQIVND (reference sequence). V lost 3 bases, J lost 3 bases, and 9 bases lay in between. CDR3 length: 14 residues. In nucleotides, the CDR3 is TGTGCCAGTAGTATTCCAGGGTTCAATCAGCCCCAGCATTTT. This codes for CASSIPGFNQPQHF.

The chain links TRBV6-1 to TRBJ1-2; unclear D gene. The CDR3 is 13 residues long. CDR1 MNHNS and CDR2 SASEGT come from the germline V gene. V was pared by 1 base and J by 4 bases, with 7 bases between. In nucleotides, the CDR3 is TGTGCCAGCAGTGAAGGACGGATCTATGGCTACACCTTC. It specifies CASSEGRIYGYTF.

The gene calls are TRBV5-4 and TRBJ1-2; weak D call: TRBD1 (5 bases). V was cut by 2 bases and J by 4 bases, with 12 bases left in between. Germline CDR1 is SGHNT and CDR2 is YYREEE (reference sequence). The CDR3 length is 14 residues. The CDR3 sequence: CASSFGAEPYGYTF. The CDR3 coding sequence is TGTGCCAGCAGCTTTGGGGCAGAACCCTATGGCTACACCTTC.